This passage covers 3 T cell receptor beta chains from one sample sequenced in a study of CD8 T cells in ankylosing spondylitis (TCRdb year 2017). Library creation used 5' RACE. The data were produced on an Illumina HiSeq 2500. TCRdb cleaned the public reads at Q25 with fastp, built clones with MiXCR and kept in-frame beta chains. Each record represents a unique CDR3 protein, reported with the most common genes and DNA among its rows. This sample holds 250,000 or so distinct CDR3 sequences; 20% to 30% were observed only once. Approximately 0.61% of the sample belongs to the ten largest clones. The sample taken for sequencing was blood, either unsorted or a sorted T cell fraction (not recorded which). The receptors stem from a male donor with ankylosing spondylitis or in good health (not recorded which).

This clonotype was detected ten times or more. The CDR3 reads CSVEAPGELYEQYF. CDR3 DNA sequence: TGCAGCGTTGAAGCCCCAGGGGAGCTCTACGAGCAGTACTTC. V and J are TRBV29-1 and TRBJ2-7; a possible D gene is TRBD1 (6 bases). The CDR3 is 14 amino acids. CDR1 and CDR2 from the germline V gene are SQVTM and ANQGSEA. V lost 1 base, J lost 3 bases, and 13 bases lay in between.

This chain connects TRBV20-1 to TRBJ2-3; D is possibly TRBD2 (5 bases). The germline V and J ends were trimmed by 6 bases and 2 bases, with 18 bases remaining between them. The CDR3 extends over 15 amino acids. CDR1 is DFQATT and CDR2 is SNEGSKA in the germline V gene (reference sequence). CDR3 region: CSAAGLSAFTDTQYF. In DNA, the CDR3 is TGCAGTGCAGCAGGCCTTAGCGCCTTCACAGATACGCAGTATTTT.

This clonotype was seen more than once but under ten times. The gene calls are TRBV10-3 and TRBJ2-5; 8 nucleotides match TRBD2. The CDR3 totals 13 residues. The V segment lost 6 bases and the J segment 8 bases; nucleotides outside the gene matches: 8. Germline V CDR1 and CDR2: ENHRY, SYGVKD. The CDR3 loop is CAISDEAGGTQYF. The CDR3 DNA is TGTGCCATCAGCGACGAGGCGGGGGGCACCCAGTACTTC.